This TCR beta chain was captured in a study of Ad26.COV2.S vaccination and SARS-CoV-2 variants. CDR1 and CDR2 (germline): SGHAT, FQNNGV. Losses at the gene ends were 3 bases for V and 6 bases for J; bases not matched to a gene: 13. This CDR3 spans 16 amino acids. Treatment denoted: around 19 received Ad26.COV2.S at low or high dose, single or two shots; several received placebo; per-sample allocation not given. Day 63 following the first vaccine or placebo injection was when the samples were taken. The repertoire was sequenced with immunoSEQ multiplex PCR; TCRdb's copy has only in-frame clones and lacks some. Counted here are about 350,000 clones, 86% occurring once; the ten biggest clones make up roughly 10%.

Specimen: peripheral blood, collected in a trial of Ad26.COV2.S vaccine versus placebo. This chain links TRBV11-2 with TRBJ2-7; TRBD1 matches at 8 bases. This clonotype was obtained from a person aged 18-60 years who received the Ad26.COV2.S COVID-19 vaccine or a placebo. The CDR3 coding sequence is TGTGCCAGCAGCTTGGACTCTCGGGACAGGCTGCCCGAGCAGTACTTC. The encoded protein is CASSLDSRDRLPEQYF.